Listed below are T cell receptor beta chains from one sample, sequenced in a study of T cells in Graves' hyperthyroidism and ophthalmopathy. TCRdb passed the multiplex PCR reads through MiXCR, listing each CDR3 protein once. The table shows about 560,000 distinct CDR3 sequences, with around 15% occurring only once. Input material: blood. All receptors come from a woman aged 18-29 years with Graves' hyperthyroidism. CDR3s include the opening cysteine and the closing phenylalanine or tryptophan. D genes are given only for firm matches. For some rows the clone size is stated as once, few or many, or as a class when expanded; others skip it.

D	size	V	J	DNA	CDR3
-	many	TRBV12-3/TRBV12-4	TRBJ1-1	TGTGCCAGCACCGAACCCCTAGACGAGAACACTGAAGCTTTCTTT	CASTEPLDENTEAFF
TRBD2	many	TRBV20-1	TRBJ2-1	TGCAGTGCTCCAATCATAGCGGGAGTGAGCAATGAGCAGTTCTTC	CSAPIIAGVSNEQFF
TRBD1	few	TRBV5-1	TRBJ2-2	TGCGCCAGCACCTGGACAGGGGGCGGCACCGGGGAGCTGTTTTTT	CASTWTGGGTGELFF
TRBD2	many	TRBV7-9	TRBJ2-7	TGTGCCAGCAGCTCCACCCTTAGCGGGAGGGCCCGCGAGCAGTACTTC	CASSSTLSGRAREQYF
-	few	TRBV29-1	TRBJ1-1	TGCAGCGTTGACCTACTGAACACTGAAGCTTTCTTT	CSVDLLNTEAFF
-	-	TRBV4-1	TRBJ1-1	TGCGCCAGCAGCCAAGTTGTTGGGGTGGGGTACACTGAAGCTTTCTTT	CASSQVVGVGYTEAFF
-	-	TRBV19	TRBJ2-1	TGTGCCAGTAGTGACTCCCAGGGGGGTGAGCAGTTCTTC	CASSDSQGGEQFF
-	many	TRBV12-3/TRBV12-4	TRBJ2-7	TGTGCCAGCAGTTTAGCGCGGGTAGCAGGGGAGGTATACGAGCAGTACTTC	CASSLARVAGEVYEQYF
TRBD1	few	TRBV4-2	TRBJ1-5	TGTGCCAGCGGGGGGGGACAGGGACGGCAGCCCCAGCATTTT	CASGGGQGRQPQHF
TRBD2	few	TRBV30	TRBJ2-7	TGTGCCTGGAGTTGGGCTAGCGGGAGGACCTACGAGCAGTACTTC	CAWSWASGRTYEQYF
-	-	TRBV5-1	TRBJ2-1	TGCGCCAGCAGCTTGGCCCGGGGACCGGCCAATGAGCAGTTCTTC	CASSLARGPANEQFF
-	few	TRBV14	TRBJ1-2	TGTGCCAGCAGCCAGGTGGGGGGCTACACCTTC	CASSQVGGYTF
TRBD1	-	TRBV10-3	TRBJ1-3	TGTGCCATCAGTAGGGACAGGGAGAACTCTGGAAACACCATATATTTT	CAISRDRENSGNTIYF
-	-	TRBV11-3	TRBJ1-1	TGTGCCAGCAGCAAGACCACAGGGAACACTGAAGCTTTCTTT	CASSKTTGNTEAFF
TRBD1	-	TRBV12-3/TRBV12-4	TRBJ1-2	TGTGCCAGCAGTCAGACAGGGGGCTTGCTCTATGGCTACACCTTC	CASSQTGGLLYGYTF
TRBD2	many	TRBV12-3/TRBV12-4	TRBJ2-1	TGTGCCAGCAGAGACGGGACTAGCGGACTGTACAATGAGCAGTTCTTC	CASRDGTSGLYNEQFF